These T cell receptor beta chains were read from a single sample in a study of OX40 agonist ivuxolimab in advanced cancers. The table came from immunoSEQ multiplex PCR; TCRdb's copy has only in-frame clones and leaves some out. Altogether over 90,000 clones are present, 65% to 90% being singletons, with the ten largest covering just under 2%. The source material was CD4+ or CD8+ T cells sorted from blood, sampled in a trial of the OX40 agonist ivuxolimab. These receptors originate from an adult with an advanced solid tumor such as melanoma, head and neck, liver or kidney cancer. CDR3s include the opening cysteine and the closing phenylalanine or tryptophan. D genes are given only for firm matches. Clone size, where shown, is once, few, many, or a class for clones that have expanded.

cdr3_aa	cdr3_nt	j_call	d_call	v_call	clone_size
CASVGGRGSYNEQFF	TGTGCCAGTGTCGGGGGGAGGGGCTCCTACAATGAGCAGTTCTTC	TRBJ2-1	TRBD2	TRBV19	NA
CASSPVQDDGYTF	TGTGCCAGCTCACCAGTACAGGATGACGGCTACACCTTC	TRBJ1-2	NA	TRBV18	few
CASSQDLVNTIYF	TGCGCCAGCAGCCAAGACCTAGTAAACACCATATATTTT	TRBJ1-3	NA	TRBV4-1	NA
CASSGLAGTGELFF	TGCGCCAGCAGTGGTTTAGCGGGGACCGGGGAGCTGTTTTTT	TRBJ2-2	TRBD2	TRBV10-1	NA
CASSLSGGRETQYF	TGTGCCAGCAGCTTATCGGGGGGGAGAGAGACCCAGTACTTC	TRBJ2-5	TRBD2	TRBV5-4	NA
CASSSLDLYEQYF	TGTGCCAGCAGCTCTCTCGACCTCTACGAGCAGTACTTC	TRBJ2-7	NA	TRBV21-1	NA
CAPHRVLSEAFF	TGTGCCCCCCACAGGGTGTTAAGTGAAGCTTTCTTT	TRBJ1-1	NA	TRBV21-1	once
CSGTGGANTEAFF	TGCAGCGGTACGGGGGGTGCGAACACTGAAGCTTTCTTT	TRBJ1-1	NA	TRBV29-1	NA
CASSYSRPGQGAGYTF	TGTGCCAGCAGTTACTCGAGACCGGGACAGGGGGCGGGCTACACCTTC	TRBJ1-2	TRBD1	TRBV6-5	NA
CASSLVASGRRWETQYF	TGTGCCAGCAGCTTAGTAGCTAGCGGGAGACGTTGGGAGACCCAGTACTTC	TRBJ2-5	TRBD2	TRBV7-2	NA
CASSRNSYEQYF	TGTGCCAGCAGCCGTAACTCCTACGAGCAGTACTTC	TRBJ2-7	NA	TRBV5-6	NA
CATSSTFSGSGNEQFF	TGTGCCACCAGCAGTACCTTTAGCGGGAGTGGCAATGAGCAGTTCTTC	TRBJ2-1	TRBD2	TRBV15	NA
CASSEYGTGLLNTEAFF	TGTGCCAGCAGTGAATACGGGACAGGGCTCCTGAACACTGAAGCTTTCTTT	TRBJ1-1	TRBD1	TRBV6-1	NA
CAASGGAPLDTQYF	TGTGCCGCCTCGGGGGGGGCGCCTCTAGATACGCAGTATTTT	TRBJ2-3	TRBD2	TRBV2	NA
CASSVHYEQYF	TGTGCCAGCAGTGTTCACTACGAGCAGTACTTC	TRBJ2-7	NA	TRBV6-1	NA
CARSLSREQFF	TGTGCCAGAAGCTTGTCACGGGAGCAGTTCTTC	TRBJ2-1	NA	TRBV5-3	NA
CASSLEGQGANVLTF	TGCGCCAGCAGCTTGGAGGGGCAAGGGGCCAACGTCCTGACTTTC	TRBJ2-6	NA	TRBV5-1	NA
CASSEATGVGNQPQHF	TGTGCCAGCAGTGAAGCTACAGGGGTTGGGAATCAGCCCCAGCATTTT	TRBJ1-5	TRBD1	TRBV2	NA
CAWSVGQPNSPLHF	TGTGCCTGGAGTGTTGGACAGCCCAATTCACCCCTCCACTTT	TRBJ1-6	NA	TRBV30	NA
CASSSNTEAFF	TGTGCCAGCAGCTCGAACACTGAAGCTTTCTTT	TRBJ1-1	NA	TRBV11-3	NA
CASSTWTSGNTGELFF	TGCGCCAGCAGCACTTGGACTAGCGGGAACACCGGGGAGCTGTTTTTT	TRBJ2-2	TRBD2	TRBV5-1	NA
CASSDPGLGQETQYF	TGTGCCAGCAGCGACCCCGGGCTAGGACAAGAGACCCAGTACTTC	TRBJ2-5	NA	TRBV7-3	NA
CASSVAGKGAQETQYF	TGTGCCAGCAGCGTAGCTGGCAAGGGGGCCCAAGAGACCCAGTACTTC	TRBJ2-5	TRBD1	TRBV9	few
CASSPQAVYGYTF	TGTGCCAGCAGCCCACAGGCCGTATATGGCTACACCTTC	TRBJ1-2	NA	TRBV9	NA
CASSSRPPAEAFF	TGTGCCAGTAGTTCCCGACCGCCCGCAGAAGCTTTCTTT	TRBJ1-1	NA	TRBV19	few
CAWVWGDTEAFF	TGTGCCTGGGTGTGGGGAGACACTGAAGCTTTCTTT	TRBJ1-1	NA	TRBV30	NA
CASSRGNSKQYF	TGTGCCAGCAGCCGAGGTAACTCTAAGCAGTACTTC	TRBJ2-7	NA	TRBV11-3	NA
CASSLLTLAGVEQYF	TGTGCCAGCAGCTTGTTAACGCTAGCGGGAGTCGAGCAGTACTTC	TRBJ2-7	TRBD2	TRBV5-4	once
CAWSVKGSNSPLHF	TGTGCCTGGAGTGTCAAGGGAAGTAATTCACCCCTCCACTTT	TRBJ1-6	NA	TRBV30	NA
CASSLGTSYVNEQFF	TGCGCCAGCAGCTTGGGGACTAGCTATGTCAATGAGCAGTTCTTC	TRBJ2-1	TRBD2	TRBV5-1	NA
CASSPGIYEQYF	TGCGCCAGCAGCCCAGGGATCTACGAGCAGTACTTC	TRBJ2-7	NA	TRBV5-1	NA
CASSPGQGNYGYTF	TGTGCCAGCAGCCCGGGACAGGGAAACTATGGCTACACCTTC	TRBJ1-2	TRBD1	TRBV7-9	once
CASSPRGTEYGYTF	TGTGCCAGCAGTCCACGGGGGACGGAGTATGGCTACACCTTC	TRBJ1-2	NA	TRBV6-5	few
CASSNLFATRSTGELFF	TGTGCCAGTAGTAACCTGTTCGCGACTAGGTCCACCGGGGAGCTGTTTTTT	TRBJ2-2	NA	TRBV19	NA
CAWSRSGGRSSYNEQFF	TGTGCCTGGAGTCGTTCGGGCGGGAGGAGCTCCTACAATGAGCAGTTCTTC	TRBJ2-1	TRBD2	TRBV30	NA
CASGSTGLYSPLHF	TGTGCCAGCGGATCGACAGGGTTATATTCACCCCTCCACTTT	TRBJ1-6	TRBD1	TRBV28	NA
CASSSPVAANYGYTF	TGTGCCAGCAGTTCCCCCGTCGCGGCTAACTATGGCTACACCTTC	TRBJ1-2	NA	TRBV6-6	once
CASSLANPGTPSYNEQFF	TGTGCCAGCAGCTTAGCGAACCCCGGGACTCCCTCCTACAATGAGCAGTTCTTC	TRBJ2-1	NA	TRBV7-6	NA
CASSQRVSGGGDTQYF	TGTGCCAGCAGCCAACGGGTTTCGGGAGGAGGTGATACGCAGTATTTT	TRBJ2-3	TRBD2	TRBV11-3	NA
CASSLGWSSPPHNEQFF	TGTGCCAGCAGCTTAGGTTGGTCCTCTCCTCCCCACAATGAGCAGTTCTTC	TRBJ2-1	NA	TRBV7-9	NA
CASSYYEGATYEQYF	TGTGCCAGCAGTTACTACGAGGGGGCCACCTACGAGCAGTACTTC	TRBJ2-7	TRBD1	TRBV6-5	NA
CASSASPPGEQYF	TGTGCCAGCAGTGCTTCTCCTCCCGGAGAGCAGTACTTC	TRBJ2-7	NA	TRBV2	few
CASSLSSGRVVETQYF	TGTGCCAGCAGCCTATCTAGCGGGAGGGTCGTAGAGACCCAGTACTTC	TRBJ2-5	TRBD2	TRBV7-9	NA
CASSPGGWEGYTF	TGTGCCAGCAGCCCAGGAGGGTGGGAGGGCTACACCTTC	TRBJ1-2	NA	TRBV28	NA
CSVLDNFSSYEQYF	TGCAGCGTCCTGGACAACTTCAGCTCCTACGAGCAGTACTTC	TRBJ2-7	NA	TRBV29-1	NA
CASTEKGAGRKGYTF	TGTGCCAGCACTGAAAAAGGTGCGGGTAGAAAGGGCTACACCTTC	TRBJ1-2	NA	TRBV28	NA
CASSLGTSGNTIYF	TGCGCCAGCAGCTTGGGGACCTCTGGAAACACCATATATTTT	TRBJ1-3	NA	TRBV5-1	few
CASSEAVRGGYTF	TGTGCCAGCAGTGAAGCGGTCCGGGGTGGCTACACCTTC	TRBJ1-2	NA	TRBV6-1	NA
CASSLEQSSYEQYF	TGTGCCAGCAGCTTAGAACAGAGCTCCTACGAGCAGTACTTC	TRBJ2-7	NA	TRBV7-2	once
CASRVAAQGYEQYF	TGCGCCAGCAGGGTGGCGGCACAGGGCTACGAGCAGTACTTC	TRBJ2-7	NA	TRBV5-1	once
CASSQTGVGTDTQYF	TGTGCCAGCAGTCAAACAGGGGTGGGCACAGATACGCAGTATTTT	TRBJ2-3	TRBD1	TRBV6-6	once
CASKSSGTYEQYF	TGTGCCAGCAAATCTAGCGGGACCTACGAGCAGTACTTC	TRBJ2-7	TRBD2	TRBV27	NA
CASASILGEQYF	TGTGCCAGCGCCAGTATCTTAGGCGAGCAGTACTTC	TRBJ2-7	NA	TRBV6-5	NA